The text below deals with one TCR beta chain. The antigen it recognizes is unknown. Base qualities were left out, and no much larger clone turns up one base away. Trimming accounts for 3 bases at V and 5 bases at J, while the number of junction bases matched to no gene is 16. The germline V gene provides CDR1 LGHNA and CDR2 YSLEER. CDR3 length: 18 amino acids, cysteine to phenylalanine. Just CDR3 DNA is preserved here, 54 bases in frame from base 1. This record comes from a study of blood T cell repertoires in COVID-19 (dated by TCRdb to 2020 to 2022). About the investigation overall: The collaborator samples originated in the United States, Italy and Spain and spanned the acute and convalescent phases of COVID-19. The material from the prospective study consisted of cDNA or gDNA derived from T cells, B-cell-depleted T cells, or PBMCs. Subjects who had been exposed to COVID-19, were actively infected with it, or had recovered from it provided the deeply sampled blood TCRbeta repertoires that made up the dataset. The repertoires were released in a freely available public database intended as a resource for research on the immune response to SARS-CoV-2. The samples were drawn from the first 160 participants of the ongoing ImmuneRACE study and from over a thousand subjects provided by 6 global collaborators. A de-identified subject ID, COVID-19 status, age in years and sex were almost always included in the sample metadata. Where available, HLA class I and class II types were obtained from metadata supplied by the sample provider rather than from assay-based typing.

Each collaborating institution followed its own protocols to collect whole blood in K2EDTA tubes. For TCRbeta analysis, collaborators shipped samples as frozen whole blood, isolated PBMCs, or DNA extracted from either of those sample types. What the work shows at the level of the full study, not this receptor alone: How much clinical and demographic metadata was included differed by source and by participant, and the metadata was provided uncurated.

TCRbeta CDR3 regions were amplified from genomic DNA using the immunoSEQ Assay, a bias-controlled multiplex PCR. Per the authors' processing: Nucleated cell counts per sample were estimated from amplification of reference gene primers within the assay. To quantify the absolute abundance of each unique TCRbeta CDR3 rearrangement, sequence reads were collapsed and filtered. For each sample, productive Simpson clonality was calculated by taking the square root of Simpson's diversity index across productive rearrangements. What TCRdb holds here is the immuneACCESS table cut down to in-frame rearrangements. Part of the clones is not present; checked against another copy, under half of the missing clones reflect an unresolved V gene, and the others are unexplained. V and J calls and clone size come straight from that table; D and trimming were deduced from the DNA. The sample contains about 30,000 clones, approximately 83% of them found a single time. The ten largest clonotypes hold almost 25% of the sample.

Sequencing was carried out using peripheral blood. The TCR comes from a human donor in a cohort sampled during active COVID-19. In this chain, TRBV4-3 is recombined with TRBJ2-5; 9 middle bases align to TRBD2. The CDR3: CASSHGGGAERGGETQYF. In nucleotides, the sequence is TGCGCCAGCAGCCACGGCGGGGGGGCGGAGAGGGGGGGGGAGACCCAGTACTTC.